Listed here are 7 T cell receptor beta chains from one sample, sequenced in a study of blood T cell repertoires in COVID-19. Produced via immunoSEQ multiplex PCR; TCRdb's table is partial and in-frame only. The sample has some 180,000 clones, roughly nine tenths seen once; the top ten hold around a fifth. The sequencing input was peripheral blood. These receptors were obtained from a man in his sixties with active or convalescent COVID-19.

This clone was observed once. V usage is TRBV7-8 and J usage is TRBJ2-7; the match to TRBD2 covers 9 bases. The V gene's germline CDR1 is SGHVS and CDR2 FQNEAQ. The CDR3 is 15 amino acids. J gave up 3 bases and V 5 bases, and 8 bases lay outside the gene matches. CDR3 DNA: TGTGCCAGCAGCCCCGGCGGGGGGGCCTACTACGAGCAGTACTTC. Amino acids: CASSPGGGAYYEQYF.

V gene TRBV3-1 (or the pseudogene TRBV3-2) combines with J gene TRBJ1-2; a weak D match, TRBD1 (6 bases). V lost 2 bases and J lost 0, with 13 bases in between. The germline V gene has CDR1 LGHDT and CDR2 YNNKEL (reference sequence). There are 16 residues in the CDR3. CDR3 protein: CASSQPSTGPNYGYTF. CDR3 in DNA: TGTGCCAGCAGCCAACCCAGTACAGGGCCTAACTATGGCTACACCTTC.

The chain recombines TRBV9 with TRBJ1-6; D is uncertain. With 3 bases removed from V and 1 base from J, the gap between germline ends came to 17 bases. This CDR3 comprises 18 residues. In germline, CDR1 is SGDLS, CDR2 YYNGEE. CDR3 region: CASSGEGMIGSYNSPLHF. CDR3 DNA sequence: TGTGCCAGCAGCGGTGAGGGAATGATTGGATCCTATAATTCACCCCTCCACTTT.

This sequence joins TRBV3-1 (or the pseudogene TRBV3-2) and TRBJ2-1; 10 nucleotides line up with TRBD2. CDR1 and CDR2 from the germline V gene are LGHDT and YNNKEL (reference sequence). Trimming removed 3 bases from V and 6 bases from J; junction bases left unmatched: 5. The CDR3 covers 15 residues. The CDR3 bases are TGTGCCAGCAGCCACGGGACTAGCGTAACCAATGAGCAGTTCTTC. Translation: CASSHGTSVTNEQFF.

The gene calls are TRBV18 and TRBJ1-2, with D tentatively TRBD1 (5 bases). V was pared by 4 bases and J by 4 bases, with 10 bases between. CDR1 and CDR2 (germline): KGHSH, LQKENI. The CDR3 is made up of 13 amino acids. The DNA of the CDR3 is TGTGCCAGCTCACTCTCGACAGTCTATGGCTACACCTTC. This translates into CASSLSTVYGYTF. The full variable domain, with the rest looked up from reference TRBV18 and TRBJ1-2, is NAGVMQNPRHLVRRRGQEARLRCSPMKGHSHVYWYRQLPEEGLKFMVYLQKENIIDESGMPKERFSAEFPKEGPSILRIQQVVRGDSAAYFCASSLSTVYGYTFGSGTRLTVV.

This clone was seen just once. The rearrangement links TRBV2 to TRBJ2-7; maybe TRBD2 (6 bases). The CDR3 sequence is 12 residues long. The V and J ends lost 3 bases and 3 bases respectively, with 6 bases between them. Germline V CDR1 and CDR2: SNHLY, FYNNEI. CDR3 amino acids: CASSETSYEQYF. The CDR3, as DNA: TGTGCCAGCAGTGAGACTAGCTACGAGCAGTACTTC.

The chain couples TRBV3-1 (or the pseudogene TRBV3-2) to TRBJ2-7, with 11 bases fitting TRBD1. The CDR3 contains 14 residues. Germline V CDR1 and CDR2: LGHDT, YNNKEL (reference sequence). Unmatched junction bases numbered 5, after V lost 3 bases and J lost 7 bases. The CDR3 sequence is CASSHRDRGNEQYF. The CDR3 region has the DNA TGTGCCAGCAGCCATAGGGACAGGGGGAATGAGCAGTACTTC.